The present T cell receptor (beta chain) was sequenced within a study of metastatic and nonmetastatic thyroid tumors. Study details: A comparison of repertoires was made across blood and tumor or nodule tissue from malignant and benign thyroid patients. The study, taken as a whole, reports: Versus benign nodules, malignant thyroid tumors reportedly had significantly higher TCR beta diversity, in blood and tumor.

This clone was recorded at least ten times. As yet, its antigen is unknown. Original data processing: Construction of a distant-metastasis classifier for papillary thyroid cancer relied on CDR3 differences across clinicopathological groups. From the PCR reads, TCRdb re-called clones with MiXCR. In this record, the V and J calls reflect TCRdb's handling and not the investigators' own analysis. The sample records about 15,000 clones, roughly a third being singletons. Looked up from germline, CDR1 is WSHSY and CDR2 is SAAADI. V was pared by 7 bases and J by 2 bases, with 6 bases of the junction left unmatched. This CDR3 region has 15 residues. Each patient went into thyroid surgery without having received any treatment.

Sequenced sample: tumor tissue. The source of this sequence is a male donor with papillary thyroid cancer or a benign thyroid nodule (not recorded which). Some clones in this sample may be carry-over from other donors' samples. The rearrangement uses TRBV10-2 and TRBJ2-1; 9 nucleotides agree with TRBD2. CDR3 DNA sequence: TGCGCCAGCACGGGTGCGGGAGGGGCCTACAATGAGCAGTTCTTC. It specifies CASTGAGGAYNEQFF.